This TCR beta chain was recorded in a study of shared T cell receptors in the human thymus. Sequencing used immunoSEQ multiplex PCR; TCRdb keeps in-frame clones, though not all of them. This table has 600,000 or so clones, approximately 89% appearing once. This CDR3 is built from 14 residues. The ends were cut back, 3 bases at V and 4 bases at J, with 10 bases in the middle. Germline V gene lookup returns CDR1 SNHLY and CDR2 FYNNEI. The sample was also reused in another study, on human thymus T cells. That work adds: Healthy Finnish infants undergoing corrective surgery for congenital heart defects were used as donors.

The sequencing sample was made of thymocytes. V gene TRBV2 combines with J gene TRBJ1-3; tentatively, D is TRBD1 (5 bases). This TCR was sampled from a boy less than two years old with a congenital heart defect. CDR3 amino acids: CASSDRGSGNTIYF. The CDR3 DNA reads TGTGCCAGCAGTGATAGGGGATCAGGAAACACCATATATTTT.